Listed below are T cell receptor beta chains from one sample, sequenced in a study of shared clonotypes between healthy human individuals. The method was immunoSEQ multiplex PCR; TCRdb's version includes in-frame clones alone and lacks a portion of them. The sample lists around 1.9 million clones; under 95% were seen once. Specimen: naive CD8+ T cells from PBMCs. These receptors were obtained from a young man in good health. Some clones in this sample may be carry-over from other donors' samples. Both conserved end residues are part of each CDR3. Fields, in order: clone size, CDR3 length, J gene, D gene, V gene, CDR3 DNA, CDR3 protein. D genes are given only for firm matches. The size field is filled for only some rows; it gives once, few, many or a size class.

NA	15	TRBJ2-1	TRBD2	TRBV28	TGTGCCAGCAGACCCAAGCGGGAGCCCTACAATGAGCAGTTCTTC	CASRPKREPYNEQFF
NA	17	TRBJ2-7	TRBD2	TRBV5-6	TGTGCCAGCAGCTTGTATTTAGGCGGGAGCCACTCCTACGAGCAGTACTTC	CASSLYLGGSHSYEQYF
NA	14	TRBJ1-1	NA	TRBV11-1	TGTGCCAGCAGCTTAGGAACCTCTTTGGCTGAAGCTTTCTTT	CASSLGTSLAEAFF
NA	14	TRBJ1-1	NA	TRBV6-5	TGTGCCACCCGGACGGCTAAAGGGAACACTGAAGCTTTCTTT	CATRTAKGNTEAFF
NA	15	TRBJ1-2	NA	TRBV7-8	TGTGCCAGCAGCTTATTCCGGACGGACGACTATGGCTACACCTTC	CASSLFRTDDYGYTF
NA	13	TRBJ2-5	NA	TRBV9	TGTGCCAGCAGCGCCGACAGGGAGGTGACCCAGTACTTC	CASSADREVTQYF
NA	15	TRBJ1-2	NA	TRBV28	TGTGCCAGCAGGGACAGTCTACCACTTTTGTATGGCTACACCTTC	CASRDSLPLLYGYTF
NA	17	TRBJ2-2	NA	TRBV9	TGTGCCAGCAGCGTAGGGGCGGCGCCCGCCGGCACCGGGGAGCTGTTTTTT	CASSVGAAPAGTGELFF
NA	16	TRBJ1-2	NA	TRBV4-2	TGTGCCAGCAGCCAAGATCGGACGGGAAAAACATATGGCTACACCTTC	CASSQDRTGKTYGYTF
once	14	TRBJ2-7	NA	TRBV27	TGTGCCAGCAGTTTCCGGGACCTTACCTACGAGCAGTACTTC	CASSFRDLTYEQYF
once	13	TRBJ2-7	NA	TRBV19	TGTGCCAGTAGTATAGATGGGCAAAGGGAGCAGTACTTC	CASSIDGQREQYF
NA	16	TRBJ1-5	NA	TRBV10-3	TGTGCCATCAGTGACTTCGCGGGGGGTACAGGGCAGCCCCAGCATTTT	CAISDFAGGTGQPQHF
NA	13	TRBJ2-7	NA	TRBV5-6	TGTGCCAGCAGCTTGAGGTTGAGTTACGAGCAGTACTTC	CASSLRLSYEQYF
NA	14	TRBJ2-2	NA	TRBV19	TGTGCCAGTAGTATCGGGGGCAACACCGGGGAGCTGTTTTTT	CASSIGGNTGELFF
NA	12	TRBJ1-2	NA	TRBV6-1	TGTGCCAGCAGCGCAGGGGTCTCTGGCTACACCTTC	CASSAGVSGYTF
NA	17	TRBJ2-1	TRBD2	TRBV10-2	TGCGCCAGCAAGGTAGCGGGAGGGGAGGGCTTATACAATGAGCAGTTCTTC	CASKVAGGEGLYNEQFF
NA	14	TRBJ2-1	NA	TRBV11-2	TGTGCCAGCAGGGACCTAGGGGGTTACAATGAGCAGTTCTTC	CASRDLGGYNEQFF
NA	15	TRBJ2-2	TRBD2	TRBV6-5	TGTGCCAGTGTTGGACTAGCGGAAACCGGCGCGGAGCTGTTTTTT	CASVGLAETGAELFF
few	12	TRBJ1-1	NA	TRBV7-9	TGTGCCAGCAGCTCAGGACAGCTTGAAGCTTTCTTT	CASSSGQLEAFF
NA	15	TRBJ1-1	NA	TRBV28	TGTGCCAGCAGTTTCTCGACAGGTTTGAACACTGAAGCTTTCTTT	CASSFSTGLNTEAFF
NA	14	TRBJ1-5	NA	TRBV7-9	TGTGCCAGCAGCTTGGAGGGGACGGTTCAGCCCCAGCATTTT	CASSLEGTVQPQHF
NA	14	TRBJ2-5	NA	TRBV4-1	TGCGCCAGCAGCCAAGCCGACGGCCAAGAGACCCAGTACTTC	CASSQADGQETQYF
NA	14	TRBJ2-7	NA	TRBV27	TGTGCCAGCAGTTTACTCCGGTCGGGTTACGAGCAGTACTTC	CASSLLRSGYEQYF
once	17	TRBJ1-1	NA	TRBV18	TGTGCCAGCTCACCACCGTTAACCGGGGAGAGAGGGACTGAAGCTTTCTTT	CASSPPLTGERGTEAFF
once	15	TRBJ2-5	NA	TRBV7-8	TGTGCCAGCAGCCGAGAGGACACGCCACTGTCGACCCAGTACTTC	CASSREDTPLSTQYF
NA	15	TRBJ1-2	TRBD1	TRBV6-5	TGTGCCAGCAGTGCGACCGGGACAGGGAACGATGGCTACACCTTC	CASSATGTGNDGYTF
NA	15	TRBJ2-1	TRBD2	TRBV27	TGTGCCAGCAGTTTAGCGGGAGTGAGTTACAATGAGCAGTTCTTC	CASSLAGVSYNEQFF
NA	14	TRBJ2-4	NA	TRBV28	TGTGCCAGCAGTTTCCACCTAGCCAAAAACATTCAGTACTTC	CASSFHLAKNIQYF
NA	17	TRBJ2-6	TRBD2	TRBV4-3	TGCGCCAGCAGCCGGGAGGGAAGGTCCTCTGGGGCCAACGTCCTGACTTTC	CASSREGRSSGANVLTF
NA	13	TRBJ1-2	NA	TRBV2	TGTGCCACGCCCAGCCTACTCAACTATGGCTACACCTTC	CATPSLLNYGYTF
NA	16	TRBJ2-7	TRBD1	TRBV28	TGTGCCAGCAGTAGCCGAGACAGGGCCTTCCCCTACGAGCAGTACTTC	CASSSRDRAFPYEQYF
NA	13	TRBJ1-2	NA	TRBV2	TGTGCCAGCACCGACGCGGGGATCTATGGCTACACCTTC	CASTDAGIYGYTF
NA	17	TRBJ2-3	TRBD2	TRBV29-1	TGCAGCGTTGAGATACTAGCGGGAGGTGGTAGTACAGATACGCAGTATTTT	CSVEILAGGGSTDTQYF
NA	13	TRBJ2-3	NA	TRBV15	TGTGCCACCAGCAGGGGGGGCACAGATACGCAGTATTTT	CATSRGGTDTQYF
NA	13	TRBJ2-1	NA	TRBV11-2	TGTGCCAGCAGCTTATTTACCTACAATGAGCAGTTCTTC	CASSLFTYNEQFF
NA	17	TRBJ1-3	NA	TRBV4-3	TGCGCCAGCAGCCCCTATCTCGGACGGAGCTCTGGAAACACCATATATTTT	CASSPYLGRSSGNTIYF
NA	13	TRBJ2-3	NA	TRBV7-2	TGTGCCAGCAGCTTAGATCGCACAGATACGCAGTATTTT	CASSLDRTDTQYF
NA	15	TRBJ2-7	TRBD2	TRBV5-1	TGCGCCAGCAGCCCCCTTAGCGGGAGCTTCCACGAGCAGTACTTC	CASSPLSGSFHEQYF
NA	15	TRBJ1-5	NA	TRBV6-1	TGTGCCAGCGGGGCGGGGCTTTATAGCAATCAGCCCCAGCATTTT	CASGAGLYSNQPQHF
NA	12	TRBJ2-1	NA	TRBV5-1	TGCGCCAGCAGCTTGGCACGGAATGAGCAGTTCTTC	CASSLARNEQFF
NA	15	TRBJ1-2	NA	TRBV6-1	TGTGCCAGCAGTGAAGCTGTCCGGATTGACTATGGCTACACCTTC	CASSEAVRIDYGYTF
once	17	TRBJ2-7	TRBD1	TRBV5-1	TGCGCCAGCAGCTCCAACGCCGGGACAGGGGCACCCTACGAGCAGTACTTC	CASSSNAGTGAPYEQYF
NA	16	TRBJ1-6	NA	TRBV4-3	TGCGCCAGCAGCCAAGGGCAGGCCACCTATAATTCACCCCTCCACTTT	CASSQGQATYNSPLHF
NA	14	TRBJ1-2	TRBD1	TRBV9	TGTGCCAGCAGCGCCGGGACAGTTCTCTATGGCTACACCTTC	CASSAGTVLYGYTF
NA	13	TRBJ2-1	NA	TRBV9	TGTGCCAGCAGTTCCTCAGGAGCGGGTGAGCAGTTCTTC	CASSSSGAGEQFF
NA	12	TRBJ2-7	NA	TRBV7-9	TGTGCCAGCAGCTCCGTAAGCTACGAGCAGTACTTC	CASSSVSYEQYF
NA	15	TRBJ2-3	TRBD2	TRBV15	TGTGCCACCAGCACGACTAGCGGGAGGGTAGATACGCAGTATTTT	CATSTTSGRVDTQYF
NA	11	TRBJ1-1	NA	TRBV27	TGTGCCAGCAGTCTCGGGGCTGAAGCTTTCTTT	CASSLGAEAFF
NA	16	TRBJ1-2	TRBD1	TRBV7-9	TGTGCCAGCAGCTTTGGGCCGGGACAGGGGATCCATGGCTACACCTTC	CASSFGPGQGIHGYTF